There are a few counts of the clone carrying this TCR beta chain. This sample is part of a study of blood T cell repertoires in COVID-19. Method: immunoSEQ multiplex PCR; TCRdb's copy keeps in-frame clones and lacks some. The repertoire holds around 100,000 clones, with over 80% as singletons. This clonotype was sampled from a woman between 65 and 79 years old with acute or convalescent COVID-19. Sequencing input: peripheral blood.

CDR3 sequence: CASSVGDRGLYGYTF. The CDR3 DNA follows: TGTGCCAGCAGCGTAGGGGACAGAGGGTTATATGGCTACACCTTC. The chain combines TRBV9 with TRBJ1-2; 7 bases align to TRBD1. Germline values: CDR1 SGDLS, CDR2 YYNGEE. Unmatched junction bases numbered 7, after V lost 0 bases and J lost 5 bases. The length of the CDR3 is 15 residues.